The rows below give T cell receptor beta chains drawn from one sample of a study of OX40 agonist ivuxolimab in advanced cancers. Sequencing used immunoSEQ multiplex PCR; TCRdb keeps in-frame clones, though not all of them. Among about 98,000 clones listed, about 92% were seen once. Sequenced here: CD4+ or CD8+ T cells sorted from blood, sampled in a trial of the OX40 agonist ivuxolimab. These receptors were collected from an adult with an advanced solid tumor such as melanoma, head and neck, liver or kidney cancer. CDR3s include the opening cysteine and the closing phenylalanine or tryptophan. A D gene is named only where the DNA matches it firmly. Some rows have no size entry. The others give once, few or many, or a class for an expanded clone.

CDR3aa,CDR3nt,d_gene,v_gene,abundance,j_gene,len
CASNPPGFQETQYF,TGTGCCAGCAACCCCCCCGGGTTCCAAGAGACCCAGTACTTC,.,TRBV28,.,TRBJ2-5,14
CASSRGTAYGYTF,TGTGCCAGCAGCAGAGGGACAGCGTATGGCTACACCTTC,TRBD1,TRBV25-1,.,TRBJ1-2,13
CASRTSGRGNEQFF,TGTGCCAGCAGAACTAGCGGGAGGGGCAATGAGCAGTTCTTC,TRBD2,TRBV2,.,TRBJ2-1,14
CASRQTGSGNTIYF,TGCGCCAGCAGACAGACAGGGTCAGGAAACACCATATATTTT,TRBD1,TRBV4-3,.,TRBJ1-3,14
CASSLVVGRGYTF,TGTGCCAGCAGCTTGGTCGTGGGTCGCGGCTACACCTTC,.,TRBV5-8,.,TRBJ1-2,13
CASSPRAAADGYTF,TGTGCCAGCAGCCCCCGAGCGGCAGCCGATGGCTACACCTTC,.,TRBV11-2,.,TRBJ1-2,14
CASSYSPTANEKLFF,TGTGCCAGCAGTTACTCGCCGACAGCGAATGAAAAACTGTTTTTT,.,TRBV6-5,.,TRBJ1-4,15
CAWSLGANYGYTF,TGTGCCTGGAGTCTGGGAGCTAACTATGGCTACACCTTC,.,TRBV30,once,TRBJ1-2,13
CASGLAPTESPLHF,TGTGCTAGTGGTTTGGCCCCGACCGAATCACCCCTCCACTTT,.,TRBV12-5,.,TRBJ1-6,14
CASSLGTGGHSLHF,TGTGCCAGCAGCCTTGGGACAGGGGGGCATTCTCTCCACTTT,TRBD1,TRBV7-9,once,TRBJ1-6,14
CASSVGRYSGANVLTF,TGTGCCAGCAGCGTAGGACGGTACTCTGGGGCCAACGTCCTGACTTTC,.,TRBV9,.,TRBJ2-6,16
CASSITELGGYTF,TGCGCCAGCAGCATAACAGAGCTTGGCGGCTACACCTTC,.,TRBV5-1,.,TRBJ1-2,13
CASSYSTDTQYF,TGTGCCAGCAGCTACAGCACAGATACGCAGTATTTT,.,TRBV4-2,.,TRBJ2-3,12
CASSLTDRAQPQHF,TGTGCCAGCAGCTTGACGGACAGGGCTCAGCCCCAGCATTTT,TRBD1,TRBV5-5,.,TRBJ1-5,14
CASSSGFGRELFF,TGTGCCAGCAGTTCTGGTTTCGGACGGGAGCTGTTTTTT,.,TRBV6-5,.,TRBJ2-2,13
CASSGGRGTDTQYF,TGCGCCAGCAGCGGGGGGCGAGGCACAGATACGCAGTATTTT,.,TRBV5-1,.,TRBJ2-3,14
CASSLAWQGGNIQYF,TGCGCCAGCAGCTTGGCCTGGCAGGGGGGAAACATTCAGTACTTC,.,TRBV5-1,.,TRBJ2-4,15
CASGLRADTQYF,TGTGCTAGTGGCCTCAGGGCAGATACGCAGTATTTT,.,TRBV12-5,.,TRBJ2-3,12
CASSLGSGRQFGDQPQHF,TGTGCCAGCAGCTTAGGGTCAGGGAGGCAGTTTGGTGATCAGCCCCAGCATTTT,.,TRBV7-8,.,TRBJ1-5,18
CASSQDRIAGKYEQYF,TGCGCCAGCAGCCAAGATCGTATTGCAGGGAAGTACGAGCAGTACTTC,.,TRBV5-4,.,TRBJ2-7,16